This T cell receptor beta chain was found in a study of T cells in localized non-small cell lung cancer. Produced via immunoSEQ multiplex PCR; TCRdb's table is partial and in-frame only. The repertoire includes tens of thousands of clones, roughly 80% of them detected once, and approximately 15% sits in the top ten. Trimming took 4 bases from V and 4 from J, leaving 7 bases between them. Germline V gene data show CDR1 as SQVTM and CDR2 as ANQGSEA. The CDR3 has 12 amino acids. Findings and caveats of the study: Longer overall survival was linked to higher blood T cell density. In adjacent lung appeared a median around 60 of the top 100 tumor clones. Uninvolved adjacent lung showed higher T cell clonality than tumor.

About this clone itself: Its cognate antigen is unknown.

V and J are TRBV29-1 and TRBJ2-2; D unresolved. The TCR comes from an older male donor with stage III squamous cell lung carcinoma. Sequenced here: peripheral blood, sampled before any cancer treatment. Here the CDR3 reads CSVGSGTGELFF. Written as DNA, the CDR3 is TGCAGCGTTGGATCTGGCACCGGGGAGCTGTTTTTT.